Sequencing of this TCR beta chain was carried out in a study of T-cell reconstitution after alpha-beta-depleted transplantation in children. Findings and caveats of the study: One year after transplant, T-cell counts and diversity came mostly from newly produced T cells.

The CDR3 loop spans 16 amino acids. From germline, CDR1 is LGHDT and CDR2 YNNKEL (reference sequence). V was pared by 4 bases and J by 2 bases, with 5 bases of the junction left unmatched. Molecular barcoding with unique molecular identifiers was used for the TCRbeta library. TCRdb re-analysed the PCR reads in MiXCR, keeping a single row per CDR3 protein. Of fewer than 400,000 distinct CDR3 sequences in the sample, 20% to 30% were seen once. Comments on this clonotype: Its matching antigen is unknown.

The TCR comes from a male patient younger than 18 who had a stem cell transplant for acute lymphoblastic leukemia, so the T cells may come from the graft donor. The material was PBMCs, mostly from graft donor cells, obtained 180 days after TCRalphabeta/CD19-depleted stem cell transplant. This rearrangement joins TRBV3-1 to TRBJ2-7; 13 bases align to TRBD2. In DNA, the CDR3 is TGTGCCAGCAGCCTCATAACTAGCGGGAGGGCCTACGAGCAGTACTTC. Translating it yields CASSLITSGRAYEQYF.